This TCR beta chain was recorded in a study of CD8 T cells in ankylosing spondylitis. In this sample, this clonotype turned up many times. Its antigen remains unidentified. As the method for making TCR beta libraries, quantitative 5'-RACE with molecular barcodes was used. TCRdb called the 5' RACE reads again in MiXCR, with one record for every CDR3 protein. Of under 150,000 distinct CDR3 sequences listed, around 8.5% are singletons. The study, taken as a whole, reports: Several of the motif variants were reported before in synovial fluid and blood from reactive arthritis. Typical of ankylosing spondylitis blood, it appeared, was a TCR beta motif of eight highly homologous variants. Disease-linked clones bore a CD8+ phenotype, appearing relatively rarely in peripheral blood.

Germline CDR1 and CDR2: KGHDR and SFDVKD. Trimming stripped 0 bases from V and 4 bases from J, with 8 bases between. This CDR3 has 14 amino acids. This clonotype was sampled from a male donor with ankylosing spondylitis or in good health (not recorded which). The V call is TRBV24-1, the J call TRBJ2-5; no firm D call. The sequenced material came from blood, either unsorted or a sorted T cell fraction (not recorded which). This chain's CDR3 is CATSDLGDPETQYF. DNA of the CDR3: TGTGCCACCAGTGATTTGGGGGATCCAGAGACCCAGTACTTC.